The clone carrying this T cell receptor (beta chain) turned up a few times. Via MiXCR, TCRdb re-called the PCR reads, giving one row per CDR3 protein. This sample has around 470,000 distinct CDR3 sequences, with about 21% found just once. The data originate from a study of molecular identifiers for immune sequencing clone quantification. Trimming took 4 bases from V and 8 from J; bases not matched to a gene: 7. Germline values: CDR1 LGHNA, CDR2 YSLEER. The CDR3 covers 16 residues. Sequencing was performed on naive CD8+ T cells from blood, with Jurkat cell RNA spiked in. Subset described: FACS-sorted CD8+CD4-CCR7+CD45RA+ naive T cells. This rearrangement joins TRBV4-3 to TRBJ2-1; 14 bases map to TRBD2. The clonotype originates from a human donor in good health. Some libraries in this study had Jurkat cell RNA spiked in. CDR3 nucleotides: TGCGCCAGCAGCCCCGGGACTAGCGGGAGTCTCGATGAGCAGTTCTTC. It translates to CASSPGTSGSLDEQFF.